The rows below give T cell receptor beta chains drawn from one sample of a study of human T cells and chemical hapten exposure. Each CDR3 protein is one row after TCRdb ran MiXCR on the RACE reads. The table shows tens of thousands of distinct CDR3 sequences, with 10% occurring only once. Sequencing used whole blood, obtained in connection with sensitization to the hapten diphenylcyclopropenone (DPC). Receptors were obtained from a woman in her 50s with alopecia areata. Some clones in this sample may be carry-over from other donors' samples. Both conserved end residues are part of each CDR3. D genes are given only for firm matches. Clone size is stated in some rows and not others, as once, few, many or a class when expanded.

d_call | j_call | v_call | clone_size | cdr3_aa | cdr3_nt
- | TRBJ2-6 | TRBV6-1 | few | CASVSGSSGANVLTF | TGTGCCAGTGTTTCAGGGAGCTCTGGGGCCAACGTCCTGACTTTC
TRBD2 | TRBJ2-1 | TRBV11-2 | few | CASTQRTSGRSYNEQFF | TGTGCCAGCACCCAACGGACTAGCGGGAGATCCTACAATGAGCAGTTCTTC
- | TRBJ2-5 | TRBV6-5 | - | CASRRPPRGTQYF | TGTGCCAGCCGCCGGCCCCCGAGAGGGACCCAGTACTTC
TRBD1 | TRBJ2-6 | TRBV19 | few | CASSIYRGTPGANVLTF | TGTGCCAGTAGTATCTACAGGGGTACCCCCGGGGCCAACGTCCTGACTTTC
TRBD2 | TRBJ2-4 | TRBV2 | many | CASMGSGRASGEYF | TGTGCCAGCATGGGGAGCGGGAGGGCCTCCGGGGAGTACTTC
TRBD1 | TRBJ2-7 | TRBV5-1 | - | CASSFAGQGLYEQYF | TGCGCCAGCAGCTTCGCAGGACAGGGGTTGTACGAGCAGTACTTC
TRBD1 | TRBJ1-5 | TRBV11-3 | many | CASSLTGGAGQPQHF | TGTGCCAGCAGCTTGACAGGGGGCGCGGGTCAGCCCCAGCATTTT
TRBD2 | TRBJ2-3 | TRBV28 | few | CASSIPGLSTDTQYF | TGTGCCAGCAGTATACCGGGACTAAGCACAGATACGCAGTATTTT
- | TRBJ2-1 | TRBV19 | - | CASSIQGGNEQFF | TGTGCCAGTAGTATTCAGGGTGGCAATGAGCAGTTCTTC
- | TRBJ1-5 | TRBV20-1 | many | CSARDGGQPQHF | TGCAGTGCTAGAGATGGCGGGCAGCCCCAGCATTTT
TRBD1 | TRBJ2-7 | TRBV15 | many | CATSRDPDRDSPAKSPRGAYEQYF | TGTGCCACCAGCAGAGATCCTGATCGGGACAGTCCTGCAAAGTCCCCGAGGGGCGCCTACGAGCAGTACTTC
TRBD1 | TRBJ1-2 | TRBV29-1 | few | CSAPGQGLSGYTF | TGCAGCGCCCCGGGACAGGGTTTAAGTGGCTACACCTTC
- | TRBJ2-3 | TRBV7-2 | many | CASSTAPYQYF | TGTGCCAGCAGCACAGCCCCCTATCAGTATTTT
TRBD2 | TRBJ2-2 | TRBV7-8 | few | CASSLTTGTSGSGGELFF | TGTGCCAGCAGCTTAACCACCGGGACTAGCGGGAGTGGAGGGGAGCTGTTTTTT
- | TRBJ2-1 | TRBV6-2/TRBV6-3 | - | CASGRSSYNEQFF | TGTGCCAGCGGTAGGAGCTCCTACAATGAGCAGTTCTTC
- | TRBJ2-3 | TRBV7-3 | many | CASSAWGLSTDTQYF | TGTGCCAGCAGCGCATGGGGACTCAGCACAGATACGCAGTATTTT
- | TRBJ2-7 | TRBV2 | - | CASRALNVGEQYF | TGTGCCAGCCGGGCCTTGAACGTCGGCGAGCAGTACTTC
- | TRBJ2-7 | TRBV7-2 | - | CASSLATPLEQYF | TGTGCCAGCAGCTTAGCGACTCCCCTGGAGCAGTACTTC
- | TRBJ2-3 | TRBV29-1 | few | CSVMGTLTDTQYF | TGCAGCGTTATGGGGACTCTCACAGATACGCAGTATTTT
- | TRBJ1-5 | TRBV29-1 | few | CSVADGLLGNQPQHF | TGCAGCGTTGCCGATGGACTCTTGGGGAATCAGCCCCAGCATTTT
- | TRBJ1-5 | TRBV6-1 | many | CASSGQYSNQPQHF | TGTGCCAGCAGTGGTCAATATAGCAATCAGCCCCAGCATTTT
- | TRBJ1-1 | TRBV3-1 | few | CASSQDGLLGTTEAFF | TGTGCCAGCAGCCAAGATGGGCTCCTGGGGACGACTGAAGCTTTCTTT
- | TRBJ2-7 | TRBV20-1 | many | CSANSGTQNTEQYF | TGCAGTGCTAACTCCGGGACCCAAAACACCGAGCAGTACTTC
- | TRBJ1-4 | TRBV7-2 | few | CASSSLVAGEKLFF | TGTGCCAGCAGCTCCCTCGTGGCTGGGGAAAAACTGTTTTTT
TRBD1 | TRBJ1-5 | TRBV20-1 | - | CSARRTGFNQPQHF | TGCAGTGCTCGACGGACAGGTTTCAATCAGCCCCAGCATTTT
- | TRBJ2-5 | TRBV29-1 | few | CSVPILAAQETQYF | TGCAGCGTCCCCATCTTGGCGGCCCAAGAGACCCAGTACTTC
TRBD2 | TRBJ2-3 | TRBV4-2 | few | CASSQELASGTLGTDTQYF | TGTGCCAGCAGCCAAGAGTTGGCTAGCGGGACGCTCGGCACAGATACGCAGTATTTT
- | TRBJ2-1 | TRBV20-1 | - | CSARDGLVAFF | TGCAGTGCTAGAGATGGGCTAGTGGCGTTCTTC
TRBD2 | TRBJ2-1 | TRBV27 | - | CASSRLAGVGFEWDQFF | TGTGCCAGCAGCCGACTAGCGGGAGTCGGTTTTGAGTGGGATCAGTTCTTC
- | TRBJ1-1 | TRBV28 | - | CASSPPQGGTEAFF | TGTGCCAGCAGTCCCCCTCAGGGTGGCACTGAAGCTTTCTTT
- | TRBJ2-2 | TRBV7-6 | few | CASRQSNTGELFF | TGTGCCAGCCGGCAGTCGAACACCGGGGAGCTGTTTTTT
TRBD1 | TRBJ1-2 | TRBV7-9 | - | CASSGTGREAYGYTF | TGTGCCAGCAGCGGGACAGGGAGAGAAGCCTATGGCTACACCTTC
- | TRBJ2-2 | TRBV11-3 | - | CASSEVWSGELFF | TGTGCCAGCAGCGAGGTTTGGTCCGGGGAGCTGTTTTTT
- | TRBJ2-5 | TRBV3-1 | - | CASSQARGPQTQYF | TGTGCCAGCAGCCAAGCAAGGGGACCCCAGACCCAGTACTTC
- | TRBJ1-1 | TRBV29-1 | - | CSATGSGNTEAFF | TGCAGCGCCACGGGCAGTGGGAACACTGAAGCTTTCTTT
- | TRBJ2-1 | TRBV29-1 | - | CSARASAGDNEQFF | TGCAGCGCGAGGGCTAGCGCAGGAGACAATGAGCAGTTCTTC
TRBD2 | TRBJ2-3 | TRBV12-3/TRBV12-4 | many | CASSLAGLATDTQYF | TGTGCCAGCAGTTTGGCGGGACTAGCGACAGATACGCAGTATTTT
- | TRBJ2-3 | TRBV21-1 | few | CASSKKENADTQYF | TGTGCCAGCAGCAAAAAAGAGAATGCAGATACGCAGTATTTT
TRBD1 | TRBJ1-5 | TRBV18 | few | CASSPETGGGQPQHF | TGTGCCAGCTCACCTGAGACAGGGGGCGGGCAGCCCCAGCATTTT
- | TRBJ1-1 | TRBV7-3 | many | CASSLKQNTEAFF | TGTGCCAGCAGCTTAAAGCAGAACACTGAAGCTTTCTTT
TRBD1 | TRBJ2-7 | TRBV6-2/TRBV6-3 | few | CASSGGGTGESEQYF | TGTGCCAGCAGTGGCGGAGGGACAGGGGAGAGCGAGCAGTACTTC
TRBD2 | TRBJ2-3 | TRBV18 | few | CASSPSVLAGVDTQYF | TGTGCCAGCTCACCCTCGGTACTAGCGGGAGTGGATACGCAGTATTTT
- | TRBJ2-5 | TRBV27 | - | CATDAYRFPYQETQYF | TGTGCCACCGACGCTTACAGGTTCCCCTACCAAGAGACCCAGTACTTC
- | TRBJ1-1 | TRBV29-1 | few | CSVEDQGSRTEAFF | TGCAGCGTTGAAGATCAGGGCAGCCGCACTGAAGCTTTCTTT
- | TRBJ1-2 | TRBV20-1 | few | CSARGDNSYGYTF | TGCAGTGCTAGAGGGGACAACTCCTATGGCTACACCTTC
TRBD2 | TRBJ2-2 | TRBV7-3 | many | CASSLLAANTGELFF | TGTGCCAGCAGCTTACTAGCGGCGAACACCGGGGAGCTGTTTTTT
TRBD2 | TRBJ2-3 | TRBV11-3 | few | CASSPGTSATDTQYF | TGTGCCAGCAGCCCCGGGACTAGCGCCACAGATACGCAGTATTTT
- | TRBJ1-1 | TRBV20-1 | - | CSAGTGNTEAFF | TGCAGTGCTGGTACAGGGAACACTGAAGCTTTCTTT
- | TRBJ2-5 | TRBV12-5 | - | CASGLTRDTQYF | TGTGCTAGTGGTTTGACTCGGGATACCCAGTACTTC
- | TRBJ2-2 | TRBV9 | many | CASSVTPGELFF | TGTGCCAGCAGCGTAACACCCGGGGAGCTGTTTTTT
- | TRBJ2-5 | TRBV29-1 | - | CSGKQETQYF | TGCAGCGGGAAACAAGAGACCCAGTACTTC
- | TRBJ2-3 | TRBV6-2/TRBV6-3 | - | CASSALVGTDTQYF | TGTGCCAGCAGCGCCCTTGTTGGCACAGATACGCAGTATTTT
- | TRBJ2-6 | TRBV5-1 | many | CASSLGPGSGANVLTF | TGCGCCAGCAGCTTGGGGCCCGGCTCTGGGGCCAACGTCCTGACTTTC
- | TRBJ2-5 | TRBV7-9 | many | CASSPGVGGEETQYF | TGTGCCAGCAGCCCAGGGGTCGGGGGCGAAGAGACCCAGTACTTC